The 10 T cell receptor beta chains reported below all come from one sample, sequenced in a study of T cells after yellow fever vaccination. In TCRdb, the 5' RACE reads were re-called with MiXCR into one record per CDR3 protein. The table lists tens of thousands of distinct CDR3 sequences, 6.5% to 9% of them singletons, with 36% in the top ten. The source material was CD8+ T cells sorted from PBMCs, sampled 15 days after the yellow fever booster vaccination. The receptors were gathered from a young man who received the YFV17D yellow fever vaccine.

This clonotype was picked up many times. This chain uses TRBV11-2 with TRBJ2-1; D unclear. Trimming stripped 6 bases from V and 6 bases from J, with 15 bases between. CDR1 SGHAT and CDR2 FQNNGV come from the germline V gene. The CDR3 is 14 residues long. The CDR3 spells CASSFPSPGNEQFF. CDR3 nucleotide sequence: TGTGCCAGCAGTTTTCCTTCTCCCGGCAATGAGCAGTTCTTC.

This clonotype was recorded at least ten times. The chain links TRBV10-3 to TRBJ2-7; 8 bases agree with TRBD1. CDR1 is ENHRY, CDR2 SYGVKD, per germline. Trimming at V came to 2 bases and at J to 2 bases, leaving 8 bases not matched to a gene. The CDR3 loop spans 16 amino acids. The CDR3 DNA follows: TGTGCCATCAGTGAGAATCCCAGGGGGCAGCCCTACGAGCAGTACTTC. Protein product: CAISENPRGQPYEQYF.

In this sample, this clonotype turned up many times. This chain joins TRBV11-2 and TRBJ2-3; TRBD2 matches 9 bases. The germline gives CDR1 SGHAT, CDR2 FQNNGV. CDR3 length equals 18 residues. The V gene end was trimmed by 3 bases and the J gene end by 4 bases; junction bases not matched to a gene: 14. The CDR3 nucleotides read TGTGCCAGCAGCTTTAGGACTAGCGCGTTCGCTACTGCAGATACGCAGTATTTT. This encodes CASSFRTSAFATADTQYF.

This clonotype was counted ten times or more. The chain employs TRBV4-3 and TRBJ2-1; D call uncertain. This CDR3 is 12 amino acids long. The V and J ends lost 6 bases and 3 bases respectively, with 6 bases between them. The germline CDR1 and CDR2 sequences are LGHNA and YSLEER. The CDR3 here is CASSWDYNEQFF. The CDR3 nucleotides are TGCGCCAGCAGTTGGGACTACAATGAGCAGTTCTTC.

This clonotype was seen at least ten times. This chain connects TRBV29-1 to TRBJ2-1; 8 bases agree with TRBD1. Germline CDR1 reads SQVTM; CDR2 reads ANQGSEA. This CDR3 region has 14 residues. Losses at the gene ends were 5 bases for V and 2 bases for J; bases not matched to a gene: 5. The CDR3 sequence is CSVSDRETYNEQFF. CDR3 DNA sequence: TGCAGCGTTTCGGACAGGGAAACCTACAATGAGCAGTTCTTC.

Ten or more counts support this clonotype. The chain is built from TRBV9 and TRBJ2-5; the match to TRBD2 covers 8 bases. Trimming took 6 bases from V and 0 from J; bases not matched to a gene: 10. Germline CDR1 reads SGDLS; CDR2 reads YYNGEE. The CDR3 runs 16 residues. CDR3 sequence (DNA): TGTGCCAGCACCCTCGGAACTAGCGGAGACCAAGAGACCCAGTACTTC. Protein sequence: CASTLGTSGDQETQYF.

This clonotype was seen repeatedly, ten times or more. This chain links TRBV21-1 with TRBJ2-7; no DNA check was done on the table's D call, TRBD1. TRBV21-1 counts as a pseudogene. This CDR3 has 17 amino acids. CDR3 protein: CASSKVPDRESSYEQYF. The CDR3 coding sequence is TGTGCCAGCAGCAAAGTTCCGGACAGGGAGAGCTCCTACGAGCAGTACTTC.

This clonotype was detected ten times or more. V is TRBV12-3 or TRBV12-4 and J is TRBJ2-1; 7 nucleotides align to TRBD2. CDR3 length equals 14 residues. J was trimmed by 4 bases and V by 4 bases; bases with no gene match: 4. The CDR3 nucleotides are TGTGCCAGCAGTTCCTTGGGGGGGTACAATGAGCAGTTCTTC. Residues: CASSSLGGYNEQFF.

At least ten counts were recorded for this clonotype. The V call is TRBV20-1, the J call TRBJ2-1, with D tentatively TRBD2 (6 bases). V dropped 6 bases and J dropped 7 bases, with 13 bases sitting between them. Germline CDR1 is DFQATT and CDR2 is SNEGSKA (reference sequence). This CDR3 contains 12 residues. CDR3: CSAPGRSNEQFF. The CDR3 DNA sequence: TGCAGTGCCCCGGGGAGGTCGAATGAGCAGTTCTTC.

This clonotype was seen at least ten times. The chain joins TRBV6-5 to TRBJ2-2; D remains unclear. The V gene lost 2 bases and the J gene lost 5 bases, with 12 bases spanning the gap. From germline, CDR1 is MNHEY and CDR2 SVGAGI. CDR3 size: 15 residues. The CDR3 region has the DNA TGTGCCAGCAGTTACGTTGCGGTGGAGACCGGGGAGCTGTTTTTT. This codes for CASSYVAVETGELFF.